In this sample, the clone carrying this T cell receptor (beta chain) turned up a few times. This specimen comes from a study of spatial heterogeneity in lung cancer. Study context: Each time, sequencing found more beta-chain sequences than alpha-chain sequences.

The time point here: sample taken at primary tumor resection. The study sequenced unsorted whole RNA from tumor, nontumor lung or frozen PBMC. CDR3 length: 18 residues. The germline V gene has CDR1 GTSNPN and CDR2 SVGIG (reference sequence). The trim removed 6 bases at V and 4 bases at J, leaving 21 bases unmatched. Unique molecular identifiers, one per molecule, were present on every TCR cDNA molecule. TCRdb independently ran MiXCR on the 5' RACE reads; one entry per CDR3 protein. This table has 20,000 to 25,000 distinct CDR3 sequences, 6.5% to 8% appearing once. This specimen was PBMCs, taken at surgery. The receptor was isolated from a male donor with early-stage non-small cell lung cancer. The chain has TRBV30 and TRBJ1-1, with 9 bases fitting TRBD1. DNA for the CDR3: TGTGCCTGTGGCCTCCAATCCGGGACAGGGTTTTTTGGCACTGAAGCTTTCTTT. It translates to CACGLQSGTGFFGTEAFF.